The next 22 T cell receptor beta chains were all read from a single sample in a study of blood T cells in healthy people across ages. The authors ran a second PCR of roughly 7 to 11 cycles using a sample-barcoded 5' primer and a J-beta primer mix. TCRdb called the 5' RACE reads again in MiXCR, with one record for every CDR3 protein. Seen here are around 580,000 distinct CDR3 sequences, 40% to 55% observed once, and the top ten hold around 23%. Sequenced input: blood. These receptors all come from an elderly man in good health.

This clonotype was seen many times. The chain joins TRBV6-6 to TRBJ1-1; the match to TRBD1 covers 9 bases. The germline gives CDR1 MNHNY, CDR2 SVGAGI (reference sequence). This CDR3 has 14 amino acids. V lost 5 bases to trimming and J lost 1 base; unmatched junction nucleotides: 2. The CDR3 DNA reads TGTGCCAGCAGTAGGGGACAGGGGAACACTGAAGCTTTCTTT. Protein product: CASSRGQGNTEAFF.

The V call is TRBV28, the J call TRBJ1-1; TRBD1 matches 8 bases. Germline CDR1 reads MDHEN; CDR2 reads SYDVKM. This CDR3 is 14 amino acids long. Trimming cost V 6 bases and J 4 bases; bases outside gene matches: 7. CDR3 coding DNA: TGTGCCAGCAGCCCAGGGACAGGACCCACTGAAGCTTTCTTT. Amino acid sequence: CASSPGTGPTEAFF.

This chain connects TRBV29-1 to TRBJ1-5; 10 nucleotides align to TRBD1. The J segment lost 5 bases and the V segment lost 5 bases, leaving 9 bases of the junction unmatched. The germline V gene has CDR1 SQVTM and CDR2 ANQGSEA. The CDR3 extends over 15 amino acids. The CDR3: CSVTGTGEYDQPQHF. The CDR3 coding sequence is TGCAGCGTTACCGGGACAGGGGAATATGATCAGCCCCAGCATTTT. The full variable domain, completed using reference TRBV29-1 and TRBJ1-5, is SAVISQKPSRDICQRGTSLTIQCQVDSQVTMMFWYRQQPGQSLTLIATANQGSEATYESGFVIDKFPISRPNLTFSTLTVSNMSPEDSSIYLCSVTGTGEYDQPQHFGDGTRLSIL.

Many counts were recorded for this clonotype. The CDR3 region is CASSPKGPDEQYF. The CDR3 nucleotides are TGTGCCAGCAGCCCCAAAGGTCCCGACGAGCAGTACTTC. The V and J genes are TRBV7-9 and TRBJ2-7, with D unresolved. From germline, CDR1 is SEHNR and CDR2 FQNEAQ (reference sequence). The CDR3 runs 13 residues. V lost 5 bases, J lost 5 bases, and 13 bases lay in between.

This clonotype came up a few times. CDR3 region: CSAREDYYETQYF. CDR3 nucleotides: TGCAGTGCTAGAGAGGACTACTATGAGACCCAGTACTTC. The rearrangement joins TRBV20-1 to TRBJ2-5, with a weak D call TRBD2 (6 bases). The CDR3 totals 13 residues. Germline values: CDR1 DFQATT, CDR2 SNEGSKA (reference sequence). The V and J ends lost 0 bases and 5 bases respectively, with 10 bases between them.

This clonotype has ten or more counts. The rearrangement joins TRBV6-5 to TRBJ2-2; possibly TRBD2 for D (5 bases). Germline CDR1 and CDR2: MNHEY and SVGAGI. This CDR3 is built from 13 residues. The ends were cut back, 10 bases at V and 5 bases at J, with 14 bases in the middle. CDR3 in amino acids: CATTRGGTGELFF. The DNA of the CDR3 is TGTGCCACCACCCGTGGCGGGACCGGGGAGCTGTTTTTT.

V and J are TRBV11-2 and TRBJ2-7; D could derive from TRBD1 or TRBD2 (5 bases each). The V gene's germline CDR1 is SGHAT and CDR2 FQNNGV. This CDR3 has 16 residues. With 1 base removed from V and 2 bases from J, the gap between germline ends came to 15 bases. The CDR3, as DNA: TGTGCCAGCAGCTTAGCGCTCGGGGCGCGAGCCTACGAGCAGTACTTC. Translating gives CASSLALGARAYEQYF.

V and J are TRBV6-2 or TRBV6-3 and TRBJ2-2; D gene uncertain. Germline-derived CDR1 and CDR2 are MNHEY and SVGEGT. The V end was cut by 2 bases, the J end by 1 base, with 8 bases between. The CDR3 spans 15 residues. The CDR3 coding sequence is TGTGCCAGCAGTTACGTCCACGGGAACACCGGGGAGCTGTTTTTT. Translation: CASSYVHGNTGELFF.

The genes are TRBV7-2 and TRBJ2-3; D gene unclear. The germline V gene has CDR1 SGHTA and CDR2 FQGNSA. The CDR3 spans 13 residues. V lost 5 bases, J lost 5 bases, and 11 bases lay in between. CDR3 loop: CASSPSPKDTQYF. The DNA of the CDR3 is TGTGCCAGCAGCCCCTCCCCTAAAGATACGCAGTATTTT.

The rearrangement uses TRBV25-1 and TRBJ1-6; 9 bases are a match to TRBD1. CDR3 length: 14 amino acids. Germline V gene sequence: CDR1 MGHDK, CDR2 SYGVNS. The V segment lost 7 bases and the J segment 10 bases; nucleotides outside the gene matches: 8. The CDR3 sequence: CASTIGTGKSPLHF. The CDR3 region has the DNA TGTGCCAGCACCATAGGGACAGGGAAATCACCCCTCCACTTT.

The chain carries TRBV29-1 and TRBJ2-1, with 11 nucleotides matching TRBD2. CDR3 size: 16 residues. Germline CDR1 is SQVTM and CDR2 is ANQGSEA. The junction had 14 bases not matched to a gene; V was cut back by 6 bases and J by 7 bases. DNA of the CDR3: TGCAGCGTGCCTCGGTTAGCGGGAGGGCCGGGGAATGAGCAGTTCTTC. Translated, it gives CSVPRLAGGPGNEQFF.

This clonotype turned up a few times. CDR3 in amino acids: CASSPRQGLMYGYTF. CDR3 in DNA: TGTGCCAGCAGCCCAAGACAGGGACTGATGTATGGCTACACCTTC. The chain carries TRBV7-2 and TRBJ1-2; 7 positions agree with TRBD1. CDR3 length equals 15 residues. CDR1 and CDR2 from the germline V gene are SGHTA and FQGNSA. V shed 5 bases and J 5 bases; nucleotides not matched to a gene: 11.

This clonotype was detected only a few times. The chain joins TRBV6-2 or TRBV6-3 to TRBJ2-7; 8 bases align to TRBD1. This CDR3 has 15 amino acids. The germline gives CDR1 MNHEY, CDR2 SVGEGT. Germline trimming cut 6 bases from V and 3 bases from J; bases unmatched to any gene: 10. The CDR3 DNA is TGTGCCAGCAGCGACACAGGGGGATATGGCTACGAGCAGTACTTC. This codes for CASSDTGGYGYEQYF.

This clonotype was detected ten times or more. The V call is TRBV6-5, the J call TRBJ2-7; maybe TRBD1 (6 bases). This CDR3 is 14 amino acids long. Trimming removed 2 bases at V and 3 bases at J, with 11 bases between. Germline values: CDR1 MNHEY, CDR2 SVGAGI. For the CDR3, the DNA is TGTGCCAGCAGTTACCCGGGACACCTCTACGAGCAGTACTTC. Translating gives CASSYPGHLYEQYF.

This clonotype was counted ten times or more. The chain has TRBV4-3 and TRBJ2-5, with D perhaps TRBD1 (7 bases). V was clipped by 1 base and J by 4 bases, with 16 bases between them. This CDR3 comprises 16 residues. Germline V gene data show CDR1 as LGHNA and CDR2 as YSLEER. CDR3 nucleotide sequence: TGCGCCAGCAGCCAAGTTTGGGGGGACAGAGCAGAGACCCAGTACTTC. It translates to CASSQVWGDRAETQYF.

The gene calls are TRBV28 and TRBJ2-1; TRBD1 matches 8 bases. Per the germline V gene, CDR1 is MDHEN and CDR2 is SYDVKM. V gave up 3 bases and J gave up 7 bases; unmatched junction bases: 5. This CDR3 contains 14 residues. As DNA, the CDR3 is TGTGCCAGCAGTTTGCCAGGGGACAGGAATGAGCAGTTCTTC. Translating gives CASSLPGDRNEQFF.

This clonotype was observed a few times. The chain carries TRBV20-1 and TRBJ2-1; 10 bases agree with TRBD2. J lost 3 bases, V lost 4 bases, and 6 bases had no gene match. CDR3 length: 15 amino acids. Germline V CDR1 and CDR2: DFQATT, SNEGSKA (reference sequence). As DNA, the CDR3 is TGCAGTGCTACTTTAGTAGCGGGAGGCTACAATGAGCAGTTCTTC. It encodes CSATLVAGGYNEQFF.

This chain links TRBV7-9 with TRBJ2-3; no reliable D call. Trimming shortened V by 3 bases and J by 0 bases, and 10 bases separated the two germline ends. The germline V gene encodes CDR1 SEHNR and CDR2 FQNEAQ (reference sequence). The CDR3 extends over 15 amino acids. The CDR3 loop is CASSLVTPSTDTQYF. The CDR3 bases are TGTGCCAGCAGCTTGGTCACCCCTAGCACAGATACGCAGTATTTT.

This clonotype came up once. The chain uses TRBV7-2 and TRBJ2-1; D is ambiguous. The CDR3 is 13 amino acids. Trimming stripped 0 bases from V and 9 bases from J, with 9 bases between. The germline CDR1 and CDR2 sequences are SGHTA and FQGNSA. CDR3 residues: CASSLARLREQFF. CDR3 DNA sequence: TGTGCCAGCAGCTTAGCGCGGCTTCGTGAGCAGTTCTTC.

V is TRBV18 and J is TRBJ2-1; 11 bases agree with TRBD2. Trimming took 2 bases from V and 5 from J; bases not matched to a gene: 11. CDR1 and CDR2 from the germline V gene are KGHSH and LQKENI. The CDR3 sequence is 18 residues long. CDR3 loop: CASSPIAGGPGIHNEQFF. As DNA, the CDR3 is TGTGCCAGCTCACCAATAGCGGGAGGGCCCGGGATCCACAATGAGCAGTTCTTC. The whole variable domain, filled in from reference TRBV18 and TRBJ2-1, reads NAGVMQNPRHLVRRRGQEARLRCSPMKGHSHVYWYRQLPEEGLKFMVYLQKENIIDESGMPKERFSAEFPKEGPSILRIQQVVRGDSAAYFCASSPIAGGPGIHNEQFFGPGTRLTVL.

The chain employs TRBV5-1 and TRBJ2-7; the D is unclear. CDR3 size: 14 residues. Germline CDR1 SGHRS, CDR2 YFSETQ. The V and J ends lost 0 bases and 7 bases respectively, with 14 bases between them. The CDR3 DNA is TGCGCCAGCAGCTTGGAAGGCACTTCGCGGGAGCAGTACTTC. Protein sequence: CASSLEGTSREQYF. The entire variable domain, with the rest obtained from reference TRBV5-1 and TRBJ2-7, is as follows: KAGVTQTPRYLIKTRGQQVTLSCSPISGHRSVSWYQQTPGQGLQFLFEYFSETQRNKGNFPGRFSGRQFSNSRSEMNVSTLELGDSALYLCASSLEGTSREQYFGPGTRLTVT.

This clonotype was observed many times. The V and J genes are TRBV7-9 and TRBJ2-7; D is possibly TRBD1 or TRBD2 (5 bases each). The germline V gene encodes CDR1 SEHNR and CDR2 FQNEAQ (reference sequence). The CDR3 covers 15 residues. Trimming removed 5 bases at V and 2 bases at J, with 16 bases between. CDR3 DNA sequence: TGTGCCAGCAGCACGACCGGGACCGCCACCTACGAGCAGTACTTC. Its translation: CASSTTGTATYEQYF. The full variable domain, completed using reference TRBV7-9 and TRBJ2-7, is DTGVSQNPRHKITKRGQNVTFRCDPISEHNRLYWYRQTLGQGPEFLTYFQNEAQLEKSRLLSDRFSAERPKGSFSTLEIQRTEQGDSAMYLCASSTTGTATYEQYFGPGTRLTVT.